What follows is one TCR beta chain and its context. Its antigen remains unknown. This record comes from a study of T-cell memory formation after mild COVID-19. Study-level background: The two donors had largely donor-specific TCR clusters. Findings of the study overall: Pre-infection memory contained some responding clones, which suggested that cross-reactive memory had joined. Researchers could not confirm that second-wave clones peaking on day 37 targeted SARS-CoV-2. Mainly CM and EM harbored the contracting CD4+ clones; mainly EMRA harbored the CD8+ ones.

TCRdb recomputed calls from the 5' RACE reads with MiXCR, one row per CDR3 protein. The table has roughly 450,000 distinct CDR3 sequences, around 17% seen once. Germline V CDR1 and CDR2: DFQATT, SNEGSKA (reference sequence). The CDR3 is made up of 13 amino acids. The V and J ends lost 6 bases and 0 bases respectively, with 11 bases between them. The J gene is TRBJ1-2, the V gene TRBV20-1; no firm D call. Specimen: PBMCs or a T cell subset sorted from them (not recorded which). This TCR came from a man younger than 35 who had mild COVID-19 (a few samples of this study predate the infection). Cell type and time point are not known. CDR3 nucleotides: TGCAGTGCCTCTCTCACACCTAACTATGGCTACACCTTC. Protein product: CSASLTPNYGYTF.